This entry lists 30 T cell receptor beta chains sequenced from one sample in a study of beta chain features in type 1 diabetes. The entirety of the isolated RNA underwent reverse transcription, so expressed TCRB transcripts were sequenced. Produced via immunoSEQ multiplex PCR; TCRdb's table is partial and in-frame only. The sample holds 200,000 to 300,000 clones, 11% seen once. These receptors' targets are unknown. Study-level results: People with Type 1 diabetes carried modestly yet significantly shorter TCRB CDR3s in all four CD4+ subsets.

The sample comprised naive CD4+ T cells from blood. These receptors were taken from a young man with type 1 diabetes.

This clone came up a few times. The J gene is TRBJ2-2, the V gene TRBV7-3, with D tentatively TRBD1 (5 bases). Per the germline V gene, CDR1 is SGHTA and CDR2 is FQGTGA. This CDR3 spans 16 amino acids. Trimming took off 1 base at V and 3 bases at J, with 12 bases between the two ends. DNA for the CDR3: TGTGCCAGCAGCTTAAGGCACGGACACGACACCGGGGAGCTGTTTTTT. Translation gives CASSLRHGHDTGELFF.

This clone was observed a few times. The J gene is TRBJ2-1, the V gene TRBV7-2; TRBD1 is a possible D gene (6 bases). Per germline, CDR1 SGHTA and CDR2 FQGNSA. V was cut by 5 bases and J by 3 bases, with 14 bases left in between. The CDR3 contains 15 residues. Here the CDR3 DNA reads TGTGCCAGCAGCCTACAACGACAGGACTACAATGAGCAGTTCTTC. Residues: CASSLQRQDYNEQFF.

The V call is TRBV29-1, the J call TRBJ1-2; 9 positions agree with TRBD1. Germline CDR1 is SQVTM and CDR2 is ANQGSEA. After removal of 6 bases from V and 1 base from J, the junction contained 6 bases not matched to a gene. The CDR3 sequence is 14 residues long. The DNA for the CDR3 is TGCAGCGTAATAGACAGGGGGAATAACTATGGCTACACCTTC. This sequence encodes CSVIDRGNNYGYTF.

On this clone itself: At one of its ends the junction is not consistent with the germline gene, which may arise from a read error. The V call is TRBV4-2, the J call TRBJ2-3; D is possibly TRBD2 (5 bases). From germline, CDR1 is LGHNA and CDR2 YNFKEQ. The CDR3 covers 21 residues. CDR3 DNA: TGTGCCAGCAGCCAAGGTCAGGTTGAGCGGAGGATAGAATTGAGCACAAATACGCAGTATTTT. Its translation is CASSQGQVERRIELSTNTQYF.

This clone showed up just a few times. This sequence joins TRBV18 and TRBJ1-1, with TRBD1 identical over 11 bases. CDR3 size: 13 residues. Losses at the gene ends were 4 bases for V and 5 bases for J; bases not matched to a gene: 0. Germline CDR1 KGHSH, CDR2 LQKENI. The CDR3 DNA sequence: TGTGCCAGCTCACGGGACAGGGGGACTGAAGCTTTCTTT. Translation gives CASSRDRGTEAFF.

This clone was counted only a few times. This chain joins TRBV19 and TRBJ2-7; 7 bases line up with TRBD1. This CDR3 spans 13 amino acids. J was trimmed by 5 bases and V by 6 bases; bases with no gene match: 7. The germline V gene has CDR1 LNHDA and CDR2 SQIVND (reference sequence). The CDR3 loop is CASSRQGWDEQYF. CDR3 nucleotides: TGTGCCAGTAGCAGACAGGGTTGGGACGAGCAGTACTTC.

This chain links TRBV6-6 with TRBJ2-2; D uncertain. CDR1 and CDR2 from the germline V gene are MNHNY and SVGAGI (reference sequence). V gave up 0 bases and J gave up 3 bases, with 8 bases separating them. This CDR3 has 15 amino acids. The CDR3 coding sequence is TGTGCCAGCAGTTACTCGAGAGCCGACACCGGGGAGCTGTTTTTT. Residues: CASSYSRADTGELFF.

The genes are TRBV7-9 and TRBJ1-5; maybe TRBD1 (6 bases). The germline V gene encodes CDR1 SEHNR and CDR2 FQNEAQ (reference sequence). V shed 6 bases and J shed 7 bases, with 13 bases lying between them. The CDR3 covers 13 residues. CDR3: CASSLQQGQPQHF. CDR3 sequence (DNA): TGTGCCAGCAGTTTACAACAGGGACAGCCCCAGCATTTT.

The chain employs TRBV7-9 and TRBJ2-7, with D perhaps TRBD1 (6 bases). Germline V CDR1 and CDR2: SEHNR, FQNEAQ (reference sequence). The CDR3 sequence is 13 residues long. Trimming cost V 5 bases and J 2 bases, with 10 bases left between them. The CDR3 DNA sequence: TGTGCCAGCAGCCTCAGGGGCCCCTACGAGCAGTACTTC. It encodes CASSLRGPYEQYF.

J is TRBJ1-6 and V is TRBV28; 7 nucleotides line up with TRBD1. V lost 7 bases to trimming and J lost 10 bases; unmatched junction nucleotides: 7. CDR3 size: 13 residues. Germline CDR1 reads MDHEN; CDR2 reads SYDVKM. CDR3: CASTTGVGSPLHF. In DNA, the CDR3 is TGTGCCAGCACCACAGGGGTTGGATCACCCCTCCACTTT.

This chain uses TRBV27 with TRBJ2-7; a possible D gene is TRBD1 (6 bases). This CDR3 comprises 14 residues. The V end was cut by 3 bases, the J end by 9 bases, with 18 bases between. The germline CDR1 and CDR2 sequences are MNHEY and SMNVEV (reference sequence). The CDR3 sequence: CASSLKDSPRGQYF. CDR3 DNA sequence: TGTGCCAGCAGTTTGAAGGACAGCCCTCGGGGGCAGTACTTC.

The V and J genes are TRBV10-3 and TRBJ1-1; D remains ambiguous. Germline values: CDR1 ENHRY, CDR2 SYGVKD. This CDR3 comprises 11 residues. The V and J ends lost 3 bases and 6 bases respectively, with 5 bases between them. CDR3: CAISEQSEAFF. The CDR3 DNA sequence: TGTGCCATCAGTGAACAGTCTGAAGCTTTCTTT.

The rearrangement links TRBV6-5 to TRBJ2-3, with D hard to call. V lost 5 bases and J 5 bases, leaving 14 bases between the germline ends. The CDR3 sequence is 14 residues long. Per the germline V gene, CDR1 is MNHEY and CDR2 is SVGAGI. The CDR3 loop reads CASSMTLRQDTQYF. CDR3 bases: TGTGCCAGCAGTATGACTTTAAGGCAAGATACGCAGTATTTT.

The V call is TRBV27, the J call TRBJ1-1, with TRBD1 identical over 8 bases. The CDR3 extends over 13 amino acids. Germline trimming cut 5 bases from V and 7 bases from J; bases unmatched to any gene: 6. Germline V gene sequence: CDR1 MNHEY, CDR2 SMNVEV (reference sequence). Here the CDR3 DNA reads TGTGCCAGCAGTCGGGACAGGTCATTTGAAGCTTTCTTT. Its protein is CASSRDRSFEAFF.

The chain carries TRBV28 and TRBJ2-2, with a tentative D call TRBD1 (6 bases). The germline CDR1 and CDR2 sequences are MDHEN and SYDVKM. This CDR3 contains 14 residues. V gave up 7 bases and J gave up 0 bases, with 9 bases separating them. The chain's CDR3 is CASTGAANTGELFF. In DNA, the CDR3 is TGTGCCAGCACAGGGGCCGCGAACACCGGGGAGCTGTTTTTT.

V and J are TRBV6-5 and TRBJ2-7; weak D call: TRBD2 (7 bases). The CDR3 runs to 13 residues. Germline V gene data show CDR1 as MNHEY and CDR2 as SVGAGI. Trimming left V 10 bases short and J 4 bases short, with 17 bases between. The CDR3 region is CATGGGPGYEQYF. The CDR3 nucleotides read TGTGCCACGGGCGGGGGCCCTGGGTACGAGCAGTACTTC.

This clone has only a few counts. The rearrangement links TRBV7-2 to TRBJ2-5, with D uncertain. The CDR3 contains 14 residues. Germline CDR1 and CDR2: SGHTA and FQGNSA. V was shortened by 2 bases and J by 5 bases, with 12 bases between the two germline ends. This chain's CDR3 is CASSLYIRQETQYF. Written as DNA, the CDR3 is TGTGCCAGCAGCTTATACATCCGTCAGGAGACCCAGTACTTC.

V and J are TRBV2 and TRBJ2-3; perhaps TRBD1 as D (5 bases). CDR1 is SNHLY and CDR2 is FYNNEI in the germline V gene. V was clipped by 8 bases and J by 2 bases, with 14 bases between them. The CDR3 consists of 14 residues. The CDR3 sequence: CASSKTVYTDTQYF. The CDR3 DNA reads TGTGCCAGCTCTAAGACAGTCTACACAGATACGCAGTATTTT.

V gene TRBV7-3 combines with J gene TRBJ1-1; 9 bases map to TRBD1. With 3 bases clipped from V and 4 bases from J, the junction kept 9 bases outside the gene matches. The CDR3 contains 16 residues. Germline V gene sequence: CDR1 SGHTA, CDR2 FQGTGA. This CDR3 reads CASSFLDRGEGTEAFF. The CDR3 DNA follows: TGTGCCAGCAGCTTCCTCGACAGGGGGGAAGGCACTGAAGCTTTCTTT.

The chain carries TRBV27 and TRBJ1-2, with D possibly TRBD1 on 5 matching bases. CDR1 and CDR2 from the germline V gene are MNHEY and SMNVEV (reference sequence). The CDR3 is 14 residues long. Trimming pared 0 bases from V and 7 bases from J, leaving 12 bases between. CDR3 amino acids: CASSLSSQGGGYTF. The CDR3 DNA sequence: TGTGCCAGCAGTTTATCGTCTCAGGGTGGTGGCTACACCTTC.

This clone was detected only a few times. The gene calls are TRBV7-9 and TRBJ2-6; D possibly corresponds to TRBD2 (5 bases). Germline values: CDR1 SEHNR, CDR2 FQNEAQ (reference sequence). V lost 2 bases and J 2 bases, leaving 10 bases between the germline ends. The CDR3 is 16 amino acids. This CDR3 reads CASSLWSTTGANVLTF. The CDR3 DNA sequence: TGTGCCAGCAGCTTATGGTCGACTACTGGGGCCAACGTCCTGACTTTC.

V is TRBV29-1 and J is TRBJ1-2, with D uncertain. The CDR3 is 12 residues long. Germline V gene lookup returns CDR1 SQVTM and CDR2 ANQGSEA. Trimming shortened V by 5 bases and J by 4 bases, and 11 bases separated the two germline ends. The CDR3 spells CSVQEGLYGYTF. The CDR3 DNA reads as TGCAGCGTTCAGGAGGGCCTCTATGGCTACACCTTC.

This clone has more than one count but fewer than ten. V usage is TRBV29-1 and J usage is TRBJ2-5; 11 bases agree with TRBD2. CDR3 length equals 14 residues. Per the germline V gene, CDR1 is SQVTM and CDR2 is ANQGSEA. With 4 bases clipped from V and 1 base from J, the junction kept 2 bases outside the gene matches. The CDR3 coding sequence is TGCAGCGTTGCTAGCGGGGGGTTCCAAGAGACCCAGTACTTC. Its translation is CSVASGGFQETQYF.

The chain recombines TRBV30 with TRBJ1-1, with D hard to call. Germline V lookup: CDR1 GTSNPN, CDR2 SVGIG (reference sequence). V lost 5 bases and J lost 3, with 10 bases in between. This CDR3 region has 12 residues. CDR3 in DNA: TGTGCCTGGTCCCCGGTTGACACTGAAGCTTTCTTT. It yields the protein CAWSPVDTEAFF. Full variable domain (outside the CDR3, taken from reference TRBV30 and TRBJ1-1): SQTIHQWPATLVQPVGSPLSLECTVEGTSNPNLYWYRQAAGRGLQLLFYSVGIGQISSEVPQNLSASRPQDRQFILSSKKLLLSDSGFYLCAWSPVDTEAFFGQGTRLTVV.

The chain joins TRBV7-2 to TRBJ2-5; TRBD1 matches at 9 bases. V dropped 3 bases and J dropped 4; count of bases not matched to a gene: 6. The CDR3 is 15 amino acids. Germline values: CDR1 SGHTA, CDR2 FQGNSA. In DNA, the CDR3 is TGTGCCAGCAGCTTTTTGGACAGGGGAGGAGAGACCCAGTACTTC. Translating it yields CASSFLDRGGETQYF.

This chain joins TRBV7-2 and TRBJ2-5, with 7 positions matching TRBD1. Germline CDR1 is SGHTA and CDR2 is FQGNSA. There are 14 residues in the CDR3. V dropped 5 bases and J dropped 2; count of bases not matched to a gene: 5. The CDR3 nucleotides are TGTGCCAGCAGCCCAGGGACAGATCAAGAGACCCAGTACTTC. It yields the protein CASSPGTDQETQYF.

In its sample, this clone was seen a few times. The chain couples TRBV25-1 to TRBJ1-1; D unresolved. This CDR3 spans 14 amino acids. Germline loops: CDR1 MGHDK, CDR2 SYGVNS. With 0 bases removed from V and 1 base from J, the gap between germline ends came to 6 bases. CDR3 DNA sequence: TGTGCCAGCAGTGAATATCGCGAGAACACTGAAGCTTTCTTT. Translated: CASSEYRENTEAFF.

In this sample, this clone turned up a few times. The rearrangement joins TRBV28 to TRBJ1-1; 9 nucleotides line up with TRBD1. The V and J ends lost 6 bases and 11 bases, in that order; junction bases with no gene match: 10. In germline, CDR1 is MDHEN, CDR2 SYDVKM. The CDR3 extends over 13 amino acids. The CDR3 here is CASSRDRGSEAFF. DNA for the CDR3: TGTGCCAGCAGCAGAGACAGGGGGTCCGAGGCTTTCTTT.

This clone came up a few times. This rearrangement joins TRBV9 to TRBJ2-7, with a possible D match to TRBD2 (5 bases). V lost 2 bases to trimming and J lost 0 bases, with 9 bases between them. The germline gives CDR1 SGDLS, CDR2 YYNGEE. The length of the CDR3 is 14 residues. DNA of the CDR3: TGTGCCAGCAGCGTCGGGATGAGCTCCTACGAGCAGTACTTC. As protein: CASSVGMSSYEQYF.

This clone has just a few counts. The rearrangement uses TRBV9 and TRBJ2-2, with D maybe TRBD1 (6 bases). The germline gives CDR1 SGDLS, CDR2 YYNGEE. The CDR3 sequence is 15 residues long. Trimming took 4 bases from V and 5 from J, leaving 15 bases between them. The chain's CDR3 is CASSKRTVGTGELFF. Here the CDR3 DNA reads TGTGCCAGCAGCAAGAGGACAGTCGGGACCGGGGAGCTGTTTTTT. Using reference TRBV9 and TRBJ2-2 for the parts outside the CDR3, the full variable domain is DSGVTQTPKHLITATGQRVTLRCSPRSGDLSVYWYQQSLDQGLQFLIQYYNGEERAKGNILERFSAQQFPDLHSELNLSSLELGDSALYFCASSKRTVGTGELFFGEGSRLTVL.